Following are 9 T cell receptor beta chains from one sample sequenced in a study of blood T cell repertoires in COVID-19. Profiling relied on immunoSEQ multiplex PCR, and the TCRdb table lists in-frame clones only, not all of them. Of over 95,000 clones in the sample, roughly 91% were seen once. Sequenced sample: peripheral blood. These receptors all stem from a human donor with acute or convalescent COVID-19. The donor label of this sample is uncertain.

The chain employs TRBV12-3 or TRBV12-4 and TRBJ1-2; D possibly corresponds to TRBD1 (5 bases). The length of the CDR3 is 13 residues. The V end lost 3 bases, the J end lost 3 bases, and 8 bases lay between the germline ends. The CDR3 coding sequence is TGTGCCAGCAGTTTGGGAGGGGACTATGGCTACACCTTC. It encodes CASSLGGDYGYTF.

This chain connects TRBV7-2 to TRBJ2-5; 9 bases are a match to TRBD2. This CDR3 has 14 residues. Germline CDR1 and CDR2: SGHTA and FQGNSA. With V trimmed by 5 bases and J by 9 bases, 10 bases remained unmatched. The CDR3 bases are TGTGCCAGCAGCGCAACTAGCGGGTCCGGGGCCCAGTACTTC. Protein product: CASSATSGSGAQYF.

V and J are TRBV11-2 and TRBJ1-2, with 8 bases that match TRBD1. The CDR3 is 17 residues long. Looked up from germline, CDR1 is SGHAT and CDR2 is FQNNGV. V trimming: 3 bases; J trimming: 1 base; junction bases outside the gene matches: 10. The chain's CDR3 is CASSFSGGGIFNYGYTF. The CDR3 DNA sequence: TGTGCCAGCAGCTTCTCAGGGGGCGGGATTTTTAACTATGGCTACACCTTC.

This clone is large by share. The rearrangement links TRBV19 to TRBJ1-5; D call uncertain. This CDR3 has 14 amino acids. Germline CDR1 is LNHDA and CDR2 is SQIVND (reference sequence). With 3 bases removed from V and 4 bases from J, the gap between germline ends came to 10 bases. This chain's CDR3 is CASSINPVNQPQHF. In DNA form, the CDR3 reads TGTGCCAGTAGTATCAACCCAGTGAATCAGCCCCAGCATTTT.

Here the CDR3 DNA reads TGTGCCAGCAGCCAAGATGTTGGCGGGACCGCGTCCACGCAGTATTTT. Its protein product is CASSQDVGGTASTQYF. V gene TRBV3-1 (or the pseudogene TRBV3-2) combines with J gene TRBJ2-3; maybe TRBD2 (6 bases). The CDR3 covers 16 residues. From germline, CDR1 is LGHDT and CDR2 YNNKEL (reference sequence). V was clipped by 0 bases and J by 9 bases, with 19 bases between them.

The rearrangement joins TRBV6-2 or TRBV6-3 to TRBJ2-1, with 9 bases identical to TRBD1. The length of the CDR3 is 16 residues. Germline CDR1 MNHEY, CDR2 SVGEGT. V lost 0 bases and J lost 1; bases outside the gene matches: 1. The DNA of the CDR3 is TGTGCCAGCAGTTACTCCGGACAGGGGTCCTACAATGAGCAGTTCTTC. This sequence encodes CASSYSGQGSYNEQFF.

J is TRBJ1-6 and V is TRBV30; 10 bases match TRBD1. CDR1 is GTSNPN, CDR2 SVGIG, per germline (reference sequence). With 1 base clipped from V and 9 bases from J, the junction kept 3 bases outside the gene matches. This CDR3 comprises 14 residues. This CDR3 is CAWSEGQGSSPLHF. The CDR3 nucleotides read TGTGCCTGGAGTGAGGGACAGGGGAGTTCACCCCTCCACTTT.

The CDR3 here is CASSSTGGHEQYF. The CDR3 DNA sequence: TGTGCCAGCAGTTCTACGGGGGGCCACGAGCAGTACTTC. The genes are TRBV12-3 or TRBV12-4 and TRBJ2-7; a possible D gene is TRBD2 (7 bases). The CDR3 sequence is 13 residues long. V was cut by 4 bases and J by 5 bases, with 12 bases left in between.

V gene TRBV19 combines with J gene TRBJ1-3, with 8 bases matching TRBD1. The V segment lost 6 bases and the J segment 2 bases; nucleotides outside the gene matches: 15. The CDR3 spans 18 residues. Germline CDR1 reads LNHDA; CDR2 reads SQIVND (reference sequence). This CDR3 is CASSRDRYLLGPGNTIYF. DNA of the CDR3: TGTGCCAGTAGCCGGGACAGGTACTTACTGGGTCCTGGAAACACCATATATTTT.